The 3 T cell receptor beta chains presented below share a single source sample, sequenced in a study of cytomegalovirus exposure and HLA in healthy donors. The PCR contained 60 Vbeta and 13 Jbeta primers. The repertoire was sequenced with immunoSEQ multiplex PCR; TCRdb's copy has only in-frame clones and lacks some. The listing records fewer than 150,000 clones. Sequenced material: PBMCs. These receptors were obtained from a man aged 18-30 years in good health and CMV-seronegative.

The gene calls are TRBV29-1 and TRBJ2-7; a weak D match, TRBD1 (6 bases). The CDR3 is 14 amino acids. CDR1 is SQVTM, CDR2 ANQGSEA, per germline. Trimming took off 4 bases at V and 1 base at J, with 14 bases between the two ends. This CDR3 is CSVGTGQRSYEQYF. The CDR3, as DNA: TGCAGCGTTGGTACGGGACAAAGATCCTACGAGCAGTACTTC.

J is TRBJ2-1 and V is TRBV29-1; the D gene is possibly TRBD2 (5 bases). The V end was cut by 4 bases, the J end by 0 bases, with 10 bases between. CDR3 length: 14 amino acids. Germline V gives CDR1 SQVTM, CDR2 ANQGSEA. The CDR3 reads CSVGTFSSYNEQFF. CDR3 DNA sequence: TGCAGCGTTGGGACTTTCAGCTCCTACAATGAGCAGTTCTTC.

V and J are TRBV11-3 and TRBJ2-3, with 12 positions matching TRBD2. The CDR3 runs to 17 residues. V shed 6 bases, J shed 0 bases, and the junction held 7 bases outside the gene matches. Germline loops: CDR1 SGHNT, CDR2 YENEEA. CDR3 protein: CASSRDGLAGSTDTQYF. The CDR3 region has the DNA TGTGCCAGCAGTCGCGACGGACTAGCGGGAAGCACAGATACGCAGTATTTT.